The clone carrying this T cell receptor beta chain has just a few counts. What it binds is unknown. This record comes from a study of beta chain features in type 1 diabetes. The study's findings and limits: cDNA-based reads could over-represent cells with high TCR expression. The study found moderately but significantly shorter TCRB CDR3s in all four CD4+ subsets of Type 1 diabetes patients. Healthy donors had naive, central memory and Treg TCRB repertoires that appeared less similar than those seen among patients.

All of the isolated RNA was reverse transcribed, so expressed TCRB transcripts were sequenced. Sequencing used immunoSEQ multiplex PCR; TCRdb keeps in-frame clones, though not all of them. The data hold roughly 290,000 clones, with about 15% observed a single time. The sequence derives from a man younger than 30 with type 1 diabetes. Sequencing was done on a sample of naive CD4+ T cells from blood.

Here the CDR3 reads CASSLTGGASYEQYF. The DNA for the CDR3 is TGTGCCAGCAGCCTGACAGGGGGCGCGTCCTACGAGCAGTACTTC. The gene calls are TRBV7-9 and TRBJ2-7, with 10 bases identical to TRBD1. Germline values: CDR1 SEHNR, CDR2 FQNEAQ (reference sequence). This CDR3 contains 15 residues. J gave up 1 base and V 5 bases, and 5 bases lay outside the gene matches.